The text below deals with one TCR beta chain. This entry belongs to a study of blood T cell repertoires in COVID-19. In the study overall: Sites in the United States, Italy and Spain provided acute and convalescent COVID-19 samples.

Trimming removed 5 bases at V and 0 bases at J, with 11 bases between. Looked up from germline, CDR1 is SEHNR and CDR2 is FQNEAQ (reference sequence). The CDR3 sequence is 15 residues long. How the authors handled the data: It was from reference gene primer amplification that nucleated cell counts were estimated. This table comes from immunoSEQ multiplex PCR, and its TCRdb copy is limited to in-frame clones, with some not included. That table is the source of V, J and clone size, and D and trimming were worked out from the DNA. The table records some 200,000 clones, approximately 80% of them present only once.

What was sequenced was peripheral blood. This receptor was identified in a human donor in a cohort sampled during active COVID-19. The chain couples TRBV7-9 to TRBJ1-3; no clear D. CDR3 DNA: TGTGCCAGCAGCCTCGATGGGCTCTCTGGAAACACCATATATTTT. Its translation: CASSLDGLSGNTIYF.